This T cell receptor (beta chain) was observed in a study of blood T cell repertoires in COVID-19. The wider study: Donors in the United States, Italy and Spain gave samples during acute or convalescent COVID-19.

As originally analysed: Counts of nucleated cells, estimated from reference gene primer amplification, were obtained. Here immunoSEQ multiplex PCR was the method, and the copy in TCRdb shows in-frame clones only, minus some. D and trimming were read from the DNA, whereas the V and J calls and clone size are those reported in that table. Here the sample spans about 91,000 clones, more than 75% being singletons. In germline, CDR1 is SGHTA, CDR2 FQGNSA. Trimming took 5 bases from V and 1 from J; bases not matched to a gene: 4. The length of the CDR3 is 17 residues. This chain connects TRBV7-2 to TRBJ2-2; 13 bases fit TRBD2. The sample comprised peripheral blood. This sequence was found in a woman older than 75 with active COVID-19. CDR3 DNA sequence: TGTGCCAGCAGCGACCGGACTAGCGGGAGGAACACCGGGGAGCTGTTTTTT. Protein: CASSDRTSGRNTGELFF.